This T cell receptor beta chain was recovered during a study of blood T cell repertoires in COVID-19. Overall study: Spain, Italy and the United States supplied samples that represented acute and convalescent COVID-19. PBMCs, B-cell-depleted T cells, or T cells were the source of the cDNA or gDNA that made up the material.

How the authors handled the data: Amplified reference gene primers provided the basis for estimating nucleated cell counts. Profiling relied on immunoSEQ multiplex PCR, and the TCRdb table lists in-frame clones only, not all of them. The V and J calls and clone size were taken over from that table, and D and trimming were inferred from the DNA. The sample shows 67,000 or so clones, 81% of them seen only once. Only one count was recorded for this clone. The germline V gene has CDR1 LGHDT and CDR2 YNNKEL (reference sequence). Losses at the gene ends were 2 bases for V and 0 bases for J; bases not matched to a gene: 4. There are 16 residues in the CDR3.

The material sequenced was peripheral blood. This chain links TRBV3-1 (or the pseudogene TRBV3-2) with TRBJ2-7; 10 bases are a match to TRBD2. The sequence derives from a woman in her 70s with acute or convalescent COVID-19. Here the CDR3 reads CASSQQASGGSYEQYF. The CDR3 DNA is TGTGCCAGCAGCCAACAGGCTAGCGGGGGCTCCTACGAGCAGTACTTC.